This T cell receptor (beta chain) was sequenced during a study of OX40 agonist ivuxolimab in advanced cancers. The CDR3 length is 19 residues. Germline CDR1 SGHTA, CDR2 FQGNSA. Trimming at V came to 5 bases and at J to 2 bases, leaving 17 bases not matched to a gene. Sequenced by immunoSEQ multiplex PCR; TCRdb stores in-frame clones only, minus some. The sample lists 65,000 to 95,000 clones; approximately 86% were seen once. The clonotype was recovered from an adult with an advanced solid tumor such as melanoma, head and neck, liver or kidney cancer. The V gene is TRBV7-2, the J gene TRBJ2-1, with 8 nucleotides matching TRBD1. Specimen: CD4+ or CD8+ T cells sorted from blood, collected in a trial of the OX40 agonist ivuxolimab. The CDR3 region is CASSVRGLAPGLPYNEQFF. The DNA for the CDR3 is TGTGCCAGCAGCGTCAGGGGGCTAGCGCCCGGACTCCCCTACAATGAGCAGTTCTTC.